This T cell receptor (beta chain) stems from a study of immune reconstitution after stem cell transplant in scleroderma (dated by TCRdb to 2015 to 2018). Looking up the germline V gene yields CDR1 MNHEY and CDR2 SVGAGI. The CDR3 holds 14 amino acids from the cysteine to the phenylalanine. CDR3 DNA only is kept here, 42 bases in frame from base 1. Trimming accounts for 6 bases at V and 6 bases at J, while the number of junction bases matched to no gene is 5. The library was generated by RT-PCR. The sequencer was an Illumina MiSeq. TCRdb reprocessing: public reads trimmed at Q25 with fastp, clones called with MiXCR, in-frame beta chains kept. Rows are combined by CDR3 protein, so each entry shows the most common genes and DNA. This sample has about 2,600 distinct CDR3 sequences in its table, and 6.4% of those were observed once. The top ten constitute less than 30% of the sample. This clonotype is deemed medium-sized (0.01 to 0.1%). No cognate antigen has been identified for it. One base away there is no much larger clone; base qualities are not given.

Recombination connected TRBV6-5 to TRBJ2-2, with 9 middle bases fitting TRBD1. Sampling took place before or after autologous hematopoietic stem cell transplantation (not recorded which). The clonotype originates from a female donor with systemic sclerosis. CDR3 reads: CASRKQGASGELFF. The sequence in DNA is TGTGCCAGCAGAAAACAGGGGGCGTCCGGGGAGCTGTTTTTT.